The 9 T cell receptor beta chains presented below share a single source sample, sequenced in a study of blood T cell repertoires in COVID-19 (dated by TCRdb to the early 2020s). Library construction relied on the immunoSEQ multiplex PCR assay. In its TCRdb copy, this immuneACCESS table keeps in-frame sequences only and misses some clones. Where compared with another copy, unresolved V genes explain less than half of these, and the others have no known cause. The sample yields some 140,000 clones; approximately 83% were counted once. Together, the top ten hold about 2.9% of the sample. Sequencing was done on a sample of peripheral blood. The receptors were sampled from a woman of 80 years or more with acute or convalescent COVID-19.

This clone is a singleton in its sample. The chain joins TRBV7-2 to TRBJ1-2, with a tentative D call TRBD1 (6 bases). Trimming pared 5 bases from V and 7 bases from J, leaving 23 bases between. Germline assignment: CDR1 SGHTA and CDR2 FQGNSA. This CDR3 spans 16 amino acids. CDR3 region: CASSLTGSLLAGGYTF. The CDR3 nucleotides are TGTGCCAGCAGCCTGACAGGCTCCTTATTAGCAGGTGGCTACACCTTC. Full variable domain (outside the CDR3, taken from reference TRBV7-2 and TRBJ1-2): GAGVSQSPSNKVTEKGKDVELRCDPISGHTALYWYRQSLGQGLEFLIYFQGNSAPDKSGLPSDRFSAERTGGSVSTLTIQRTQQEDSAVYLCASSLTGSLLAGGYTFGSGTRLTVV.

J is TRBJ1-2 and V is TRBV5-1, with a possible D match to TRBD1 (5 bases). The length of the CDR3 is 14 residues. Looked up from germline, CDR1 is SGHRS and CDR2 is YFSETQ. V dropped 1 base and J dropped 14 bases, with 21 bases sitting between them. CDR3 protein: CASSLSQGRNALTF. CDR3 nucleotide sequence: TGCGCCAGCAGCTTGTCCCAGGGCCGTAACGCCTTGACCTTC.

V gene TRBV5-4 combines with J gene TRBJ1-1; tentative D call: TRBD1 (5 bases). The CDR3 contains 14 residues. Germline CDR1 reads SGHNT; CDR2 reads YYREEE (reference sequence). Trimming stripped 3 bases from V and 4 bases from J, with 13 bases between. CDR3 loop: CASSSPGGSTEAFF. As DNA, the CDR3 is TGTGCCAGCAGCTCCCCGGGGGGTTCCACTGAAGCTTTCTTT.

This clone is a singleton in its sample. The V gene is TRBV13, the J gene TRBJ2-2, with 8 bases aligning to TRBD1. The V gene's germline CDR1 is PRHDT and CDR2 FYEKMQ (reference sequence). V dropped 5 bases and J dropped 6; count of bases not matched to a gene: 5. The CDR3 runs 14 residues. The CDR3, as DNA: TGTGCCAGCAGCCCCGACAGGGGCCCCGGGGAGCTGTTTTTT. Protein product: CASSPDRGPGELFF. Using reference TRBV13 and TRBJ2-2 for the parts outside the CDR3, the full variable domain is AAGVIQSPRHLIKEKRETATLKCYPIPRHDTVYWYQQGPGQDPQFLISFYEKMQSDKGSIPDRFSAQQFSDYHSELNMSSLELGDSALYFCASSPDRGPGELFFGEGSRLTVL.

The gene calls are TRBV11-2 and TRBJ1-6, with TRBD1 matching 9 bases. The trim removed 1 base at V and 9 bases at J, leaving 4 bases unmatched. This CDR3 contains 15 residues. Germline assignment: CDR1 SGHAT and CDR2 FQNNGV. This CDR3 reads CASSLGGQGGSPLHF. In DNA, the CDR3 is TGTGCCAGCAGCTTAGGGGGACAGGGTGGTTCACCCCTCCACTTT.

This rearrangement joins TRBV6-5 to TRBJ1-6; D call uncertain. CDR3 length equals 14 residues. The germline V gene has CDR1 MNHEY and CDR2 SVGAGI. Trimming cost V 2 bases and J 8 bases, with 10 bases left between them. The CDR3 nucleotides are TGTGCCAGCAGTTACGGTCACCCGGATTCACCCCTCCACTTT. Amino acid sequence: CASSYGHPDSPLHF.

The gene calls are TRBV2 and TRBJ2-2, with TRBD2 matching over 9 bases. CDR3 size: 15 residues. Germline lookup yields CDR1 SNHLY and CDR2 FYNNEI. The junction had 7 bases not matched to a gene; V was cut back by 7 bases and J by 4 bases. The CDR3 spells CASNEAGGPTGELFF. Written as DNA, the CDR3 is TGTGCCAGCAATGAGGCGGGGGGGCCCACCGGGGAGCTGTTTTTT.

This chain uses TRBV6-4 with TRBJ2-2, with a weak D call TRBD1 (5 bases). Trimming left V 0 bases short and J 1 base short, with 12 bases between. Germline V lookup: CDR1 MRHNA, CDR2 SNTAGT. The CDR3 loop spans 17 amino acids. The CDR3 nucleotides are TGTGCCAGCAGTGACTCGATCTCCAGGGTGAACACCGGGGAGCTGTTTTTT. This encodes CASSDSISRVNTGELFF.

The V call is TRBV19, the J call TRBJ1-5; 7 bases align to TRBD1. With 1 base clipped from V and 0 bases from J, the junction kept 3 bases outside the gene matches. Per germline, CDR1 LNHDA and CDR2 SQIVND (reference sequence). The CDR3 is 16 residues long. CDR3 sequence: CASSIGDSRSNQPQHF. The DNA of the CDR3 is TGTGCCAGTAGTATAGGGGACAGCCGTAGCAATCAGCCCCAGCATTTT.